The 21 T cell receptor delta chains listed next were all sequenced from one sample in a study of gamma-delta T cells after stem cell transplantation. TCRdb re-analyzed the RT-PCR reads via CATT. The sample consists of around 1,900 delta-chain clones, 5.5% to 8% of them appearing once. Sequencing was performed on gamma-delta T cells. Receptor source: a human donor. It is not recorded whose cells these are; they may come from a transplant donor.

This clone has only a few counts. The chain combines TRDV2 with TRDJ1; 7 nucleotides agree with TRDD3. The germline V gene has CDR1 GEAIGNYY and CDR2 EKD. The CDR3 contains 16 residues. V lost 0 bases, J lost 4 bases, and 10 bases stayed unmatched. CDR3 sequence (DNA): TGTGCCTGTGACACCGTACTCAGGGGGATGCGCGATAAACTCATCTTT. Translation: CACDTVLRGMRDKLIF.

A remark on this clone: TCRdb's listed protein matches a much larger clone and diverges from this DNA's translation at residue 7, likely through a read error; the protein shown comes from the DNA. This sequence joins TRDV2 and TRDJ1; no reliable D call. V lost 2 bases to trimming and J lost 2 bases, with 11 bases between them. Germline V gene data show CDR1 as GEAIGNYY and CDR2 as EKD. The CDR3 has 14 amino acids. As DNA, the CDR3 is TGTGCCTGTGACATGGTCATCCGTACCGATAAACTCATCTTT. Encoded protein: CACDMVIRTDKLIF.

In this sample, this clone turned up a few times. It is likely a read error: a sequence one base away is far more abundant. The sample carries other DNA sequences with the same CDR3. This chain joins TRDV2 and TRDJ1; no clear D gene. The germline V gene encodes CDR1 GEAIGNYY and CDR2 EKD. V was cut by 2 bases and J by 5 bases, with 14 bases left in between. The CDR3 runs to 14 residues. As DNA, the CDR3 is TGTGCCTGTGACATGGTCGTCCGTACTGATAAACTCATCTTT. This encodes CACDMVVRTDKLIF.

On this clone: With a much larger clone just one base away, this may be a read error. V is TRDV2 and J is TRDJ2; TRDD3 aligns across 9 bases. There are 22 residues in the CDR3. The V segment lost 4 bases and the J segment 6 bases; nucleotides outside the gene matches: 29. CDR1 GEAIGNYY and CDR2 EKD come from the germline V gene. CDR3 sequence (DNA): TGTGCCTGTGATCGCCTTACCCACCCTTCTTTGGGGATACGGGACGGGCCAGCACAACTCTTCTTT. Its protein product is CACDRLTHPSLGIRDGPAQLFF.

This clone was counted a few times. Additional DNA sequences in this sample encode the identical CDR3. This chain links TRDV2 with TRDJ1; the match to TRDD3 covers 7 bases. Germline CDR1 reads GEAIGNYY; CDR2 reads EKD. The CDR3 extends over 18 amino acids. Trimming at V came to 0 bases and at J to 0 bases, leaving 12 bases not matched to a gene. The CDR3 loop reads CACDTLPTGGWYTDKLIF. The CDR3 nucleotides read TGTGCCTGTGACACCCTACCTACCGGGGGATGGTACACCGATAAACTCATCTTT.

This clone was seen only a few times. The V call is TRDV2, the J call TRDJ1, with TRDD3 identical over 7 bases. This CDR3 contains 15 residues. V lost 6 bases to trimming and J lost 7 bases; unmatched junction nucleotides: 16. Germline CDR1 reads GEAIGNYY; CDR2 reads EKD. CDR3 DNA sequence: TGTGCCTGTTTTCTTACTGGGGAGGAGGGTATTAAACTCATCTTT. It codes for CACFLTGEEGIKLIF.

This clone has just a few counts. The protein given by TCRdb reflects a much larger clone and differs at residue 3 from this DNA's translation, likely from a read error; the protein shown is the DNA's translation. The CDR3 sequence: CASDSVLGGSAQLFF. In DNA, the CDR3 is TGTGCCAGTGACTCCGTACTGGGGGGGTCAGCACAACTCTTCTTT. The chain uses TRDV2 and TRDJ2, with 8 positions matching TRDD3. From germline, CDR1 is GEAIGNYY and CDR2 EKD. The CDR3 loop spans 15 amino acids.

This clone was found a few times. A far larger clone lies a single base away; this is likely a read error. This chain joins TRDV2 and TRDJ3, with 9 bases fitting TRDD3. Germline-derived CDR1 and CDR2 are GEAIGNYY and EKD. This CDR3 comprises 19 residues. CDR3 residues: CACDILLGDLSWDIRQMFF. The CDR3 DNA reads TGTGCCTGTGACATCTTACTGGGGGACCTCTCCTGGGACATCCGACAGATGTTTTTC.

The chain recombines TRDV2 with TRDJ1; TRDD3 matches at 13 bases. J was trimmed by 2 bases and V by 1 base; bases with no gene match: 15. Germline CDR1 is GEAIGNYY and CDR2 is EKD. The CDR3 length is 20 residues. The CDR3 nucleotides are TGTGCCTGTGACACGTTTGGACTGGGGGATACGCAAGGTGTTACCGATAAACTCATCTTT. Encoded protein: CACDTFGLGDTQGVTDKLIF.

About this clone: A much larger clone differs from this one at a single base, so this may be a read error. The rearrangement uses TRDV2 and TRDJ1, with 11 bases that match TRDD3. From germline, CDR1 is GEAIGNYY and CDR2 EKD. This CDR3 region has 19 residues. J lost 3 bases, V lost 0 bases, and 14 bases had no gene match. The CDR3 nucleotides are TGTGCCTGTGACACCGTTTCTTCCTTACTGGGGGATAACTCCGATAAACTCATCTTT. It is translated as CACDTVSSLLGDNSDKLIF.

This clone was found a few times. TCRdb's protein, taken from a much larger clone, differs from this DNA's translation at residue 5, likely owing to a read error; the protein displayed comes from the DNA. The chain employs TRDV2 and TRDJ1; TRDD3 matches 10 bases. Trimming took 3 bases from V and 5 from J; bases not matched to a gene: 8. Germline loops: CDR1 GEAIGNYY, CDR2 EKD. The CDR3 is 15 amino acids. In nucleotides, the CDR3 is TGTGCCTGTGACTCGATACTGGGGGATGCTGATAAACTCATCTTT. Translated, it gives CACDSILGDADKLIF.

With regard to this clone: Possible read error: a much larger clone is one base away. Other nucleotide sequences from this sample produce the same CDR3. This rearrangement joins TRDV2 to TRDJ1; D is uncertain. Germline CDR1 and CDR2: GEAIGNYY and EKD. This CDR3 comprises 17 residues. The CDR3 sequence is CACDTVEGREYTDKLIF. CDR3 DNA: TGTGCCTGTGACACCGTCGAGGGGCGGGAGTACACCGATAAACTTATCTTT.

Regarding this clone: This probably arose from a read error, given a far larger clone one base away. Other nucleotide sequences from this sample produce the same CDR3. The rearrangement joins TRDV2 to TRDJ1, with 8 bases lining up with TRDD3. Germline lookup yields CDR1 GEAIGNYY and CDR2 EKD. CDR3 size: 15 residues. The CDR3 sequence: CACEPLSGDTDKLIF. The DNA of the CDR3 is TGTGCCTGTGAACCTCTCAGTGGGGATACCGATAAGCTCATCTTT.

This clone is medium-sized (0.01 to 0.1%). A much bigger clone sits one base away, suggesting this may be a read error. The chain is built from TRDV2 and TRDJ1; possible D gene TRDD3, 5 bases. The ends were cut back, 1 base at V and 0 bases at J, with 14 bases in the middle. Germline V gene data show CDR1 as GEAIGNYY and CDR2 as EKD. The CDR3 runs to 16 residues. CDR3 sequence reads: CACDTLGASYTDKLIF. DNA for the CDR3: TGTGCCTGTGACACACTTGGGGCTAGTTACACCGATAAACTCATCTTT.

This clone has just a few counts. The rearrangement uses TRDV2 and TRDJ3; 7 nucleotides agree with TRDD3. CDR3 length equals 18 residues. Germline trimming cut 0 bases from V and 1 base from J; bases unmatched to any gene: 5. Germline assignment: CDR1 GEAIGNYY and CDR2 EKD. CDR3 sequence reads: CACDTGGSRSWDTRQMFF. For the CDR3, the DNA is TGTGCCTGTGACACCGGGGGATCCCGGTCCTGGGACACCCGACAGATGTTTTTC.

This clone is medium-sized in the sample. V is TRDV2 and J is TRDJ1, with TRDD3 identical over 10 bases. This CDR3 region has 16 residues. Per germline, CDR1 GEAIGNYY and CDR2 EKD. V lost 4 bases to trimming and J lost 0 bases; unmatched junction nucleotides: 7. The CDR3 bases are TGTGCCTGTGATTACGTACTGGGGGATTACACCGATAAACTCATCTTT. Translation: CACDYVLGDYTDKLIF.

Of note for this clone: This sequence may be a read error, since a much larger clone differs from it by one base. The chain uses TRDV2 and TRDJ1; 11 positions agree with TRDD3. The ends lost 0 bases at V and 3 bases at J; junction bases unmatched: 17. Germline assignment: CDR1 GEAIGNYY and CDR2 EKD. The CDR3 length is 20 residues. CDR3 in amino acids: CACDTVFPQHTGGYSDKLIF. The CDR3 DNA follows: TGTGCCTGTGACACCGTTTTCCCCCAACATACTGGGGGATATTCCGATAAACTCATCTTT.

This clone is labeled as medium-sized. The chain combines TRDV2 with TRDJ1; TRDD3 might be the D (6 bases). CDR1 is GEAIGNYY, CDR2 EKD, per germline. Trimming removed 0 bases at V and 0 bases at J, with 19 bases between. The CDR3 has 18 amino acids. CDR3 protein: CACDTLRGEGINTDKLIF. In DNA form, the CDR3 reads TGTGCCTGTGACACCCTTCGCGGGGAGGGGATTAACACCGATAAACTCATCTTT.

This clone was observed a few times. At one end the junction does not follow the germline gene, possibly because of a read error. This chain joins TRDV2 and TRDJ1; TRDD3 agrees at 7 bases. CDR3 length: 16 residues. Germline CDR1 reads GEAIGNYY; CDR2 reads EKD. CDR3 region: CACNTLLGKKTDKLIF. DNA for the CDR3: TGTGCCTGTAACACTCTACTGGGGAAAAAAACCGATAAACTCATCTTT.

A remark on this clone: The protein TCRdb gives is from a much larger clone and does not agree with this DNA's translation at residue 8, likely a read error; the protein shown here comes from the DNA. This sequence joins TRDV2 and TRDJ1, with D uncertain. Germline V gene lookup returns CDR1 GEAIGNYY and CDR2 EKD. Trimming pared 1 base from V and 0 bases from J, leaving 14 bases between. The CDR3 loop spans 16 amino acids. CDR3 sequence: CACDTVGAPYTDKLIF. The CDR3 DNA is TGTGCCTGTGACACTGTAGGGGCTCCGTACACCGATAAACTCATCTTT.

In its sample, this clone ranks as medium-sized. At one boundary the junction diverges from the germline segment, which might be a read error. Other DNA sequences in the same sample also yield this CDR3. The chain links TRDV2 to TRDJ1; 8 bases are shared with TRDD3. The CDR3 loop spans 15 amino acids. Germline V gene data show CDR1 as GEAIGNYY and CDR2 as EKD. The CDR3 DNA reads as TGTGCCTGTGACCCACTGGGGGTCTACACCGATAAACCCATCTTT. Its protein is CACDPLGVYTDKPIF.